Shown below are 10 T cell receptor beta chains from a single sample sequenced in a study of blood T cell repertoires in COVID-19. TCRdb's copy holds only in-frame clones and misses some; the assay was immunoSEQ multiplex PCR. The sample holds 200,000 to 250,000 clones, roughly 76% seen once. The sequenced sample was peripheral blood. The source of these receptors is a human donor in a cohort sampled during active COVID-19.

The chain joins TRBV19 to TRBJ1-1; weak D call: TRBD1 (6 bases). Between the trimmed V and J ends, which lost 6 bases and 1 base, there was a span of 9 bases. Looked up from germline, CDR1 is LNHDA and CDR2 is SQIVND (reference sequence). The CDR3 contains 13 residues. The CDR3 DNA follows: TGTGCCAGTAGGACGACAGGGAACACTGAAGCTTTCTTT. Its translation: CASRTTGNTEAFF.

V gene TRBV7-3 combines with J gene TRBJ2-5; D might be TRBD1 (6 bases). V gave up 5 bases and J gave up 2 bases, with 9 bases separating them. The V gene's germline CDR1 is SGHTA and CDR2 FQGTGA. CDR3 length equals 13 residues. CDR3 in DNA: TGTGCCAGCAGCGTTGACAGGCAAGAGACCCAGTACTTC. Translated: CASSVDRQETQYF. Variable domain in full (rest from reference TRBV7-3 and TRBJ2-5): GAGVSQTPSNKVTEKGKYVELRCDPISGHTALYWYRQSLGQGPEFLIYFQGTGAADDSGLPNDRFFAVRPEGSVSTLKIQRTERGDSAVYLCASSVDRQETQYFGPGTRLLVL.

The V gene is TRBV3-1 (or the pseudogene TRBV3-2), the J gene TRBJ2-7; 11 bases agree with TRBD2. The junction had 7 bases not matched to a gene; V was cut back by 0 bases and J by 3 bases. The length of the CDR3 is 17 residues. CDR1 and CDR2 (germline): LGHDT, YNNKEL (reference sequence). The CDR3 bases are TGTGCCAGCAGCCAAGATAATAGCGGGAGGGGATTCTACGAGCAGTACTTC. Translating gives CASSQDNSGRGFYEQYF.

The chain couples TRBV5-1 to TRBJ1-1, with D uncertain. V was clipped by 1 base and J by 1 base, with 8 bases between them. From germline, CDR1 is SGHRS and CDR2 YFSETQ. CDR3 length: 14 residues. CDR3 in amino acids: CASSLTIPNTEAFF. CDR3 DNA sequence: TGCGCCAGCAGCTTGACAATTCCGAACACTGAAGCTTTCTTT.

V is TRBV19 and J is TRBJ2-7; 10 positions match TRBD2. The CDR3 length is 14 residues. J gave up 1 base and V 7 bases, and 4 bases lay outside the gene matches. CDR1 is LNHDA, CDR2 SQIVND, per germline (reference sequence). CDR3 residues: CASKKREGSYEQYF. CDR3 DNA sequence: TGTGCCAGTAAAAAGCGGGAGGGATCCTACGAGCAGTACTTC.

The rearrangement joins TRBV3-1 (or the pseudogene TRBV3-2) to TRBJ2-7, with D possibly matching TRBD2 (6 bases). Trimming left V 11 bases short and J 0 bases short, with 23 bases between. The CDR3 is 16 residues long. Germline values: CDR1 LGHDT, CDR2 YNNKEL (reference sequence). CDR3 amino acids: CAAWRLAPRSSYEQYF. Written as DNA, the CDR3 is TGTGCCGCTTGGAGGCTAGCGCCAAGGAGCTCCTACGAGCAGTACTTC.

The rearrangement uses TRBV5-8 and TRBJ1-2; 10 bases line up with TRBD1. The CDR3 contains 15 residues. Germline V gene sequence: CDR1 SGHTS, CDR2 YDEGEE. Losses at the gene ends were 4 bases for V and 2 bases for J; bases not matched to a gene: 5. The CDR3 DNA follows: TGTGCCAGCAGCGCCGAGACAGGGGGCAACTATGGCTACACCTTC. It encodes CASSAETGGNYGYTF. Using reference TRBV5-8 and TRBJ1-2 for the parts outside the CDR3, the full variable domain is EAGVTQSPTHLIKTRGQQATLRCSPISGHTSVYWYQQALGLGLQFLLWYDEGEERNRGNFPPRFSGRQFPNYSSELNVNALELEDSALYLCASSAETGGNYGYTFGSGTRLTVV.

In this sample, this clone turned up once. This sequence joins TRBV6-5 and TRBJ1-1; TRBD1 might be the D (5 bases). Looked up from germline, CDR1 is MNHEY and CDR2 is SVGAGI. Trimming shortened V by 2 bases and J by 4 bases, and 11 bases separated the two germline ends. This CDR3 spans 14 amino acids. The CDR3 protein is CASSYGRRVTEAFF. CDR3 coding DNA: TGTGCCAGCAGTTACGGCCGCAGGGTCACTGAAGCTTTCTTT.

J is TRBJ2-2 and V is TRBV7-9, with D uncertain. CDR3 length: 12 residues. Germline lookup yields CDR1 SEHNR and CDR2 FQNEAQ (reference sequence). V shed 8 bases and J shed 5 bases, with 9 bases lying between them. As DNA, the CDR3 is TGTGCCAGCCGAACTAAGACCGGGGAGCTGTTTTTT. Translation gives CASRTKTGELFF.

The rearrangement uses TRBV18 and TRBJ1-5, with D perhaps matching TRBD1 (6 bases). CDR3 length: 19 residues. The V end lost 4 bases, the J end lost 0 bases, and 22 bases lay between the germline ends. CDR1 and CDR2 from the germline V gene are KGHSH and LQKENI. In DNA, the CDR3 is TGTGCCAGCTCACTTATCGGGACAAAAGGAGACCATAGCAATCAGCCCCAGCATTTT. Translating gives CASSLIGTKGDHSNQPQHF. Full variable domain (remainder filled in from reference TRBV18 and TRBJ1-5): NAGVMQNPRHLVRRRGQEARLRCSPMKGHSHVYWYRQLPEEGLKFMVYLQKENIIDESGMPKERFSAEFPKEGPSILRIQQVVRGDSAAYFCASSLIGTKGDHSNQPQHFGDGTRLSIL.